This entry lists 18 T cell receptor beta chains sequenced from one sample in a study of T cell responses to AZD1222 COVID-19 vaccine. This table comes from immunoSEQ multiplex PCR, and its TCRdb copy is limited to in-frame clones, with some not included. Among over 100,000 clones listed, 85% to 95% were seen once. Sequenced here: peripheral blood, sampled on day 0 of AZD1222 vaccination. These receptors were obtained from an adult in good health.

J is TRBJ2-7 and V is TRBV19; 9 bases agree with TRBD1. The CDR3 length is 14 residues. Germline V CDR1 and CDR2: LNHDA, SQIVND (reference sequence). Germline trimming cut 10 bases from V and 5 bases from J; bases unmatched to any gene: 12. CDR3 protein: CAKMDRGSCHEQYF. The CDR3 DNA is TGTGCCAAGATGGACAGGGGAAGTTGTCACGAGCAGTACTTC.

The chain is built from TRBV19 and TRBJ2-5, with TRBD2 identical over 14 bases. V dropped 4 bases and J dropped 1; count of bases not matched to a gene: 8. CDR1 is LNHDA, CDR2 SQIVND, per germline (reference sequence). There are 18 residues in the CDR3. The DNA of the CDR3 is TGTGCCAGTAGTAATGTACGACTAGCGGGAGGGCCCCAAGAGACCCAGTACTTC. Its protein product is CASSNVRLAGGPQETQYF.

The gene calls are TRBV6-4 and TRBJ2-2, with a tentative D call TRBD2 (6 bases). CDR3 length equals 14 residues. CDR1 and CDR2 (germline): MRHNA, SNTAGT. The V end was cut by 4 bases, the J end by 6 bases, with 12 bases between. The CDR3 is CASSASREAGELFF. The CDR3 DNA reads TGTGCCAGCAGTGCCAGCAGGGAGGCCGGGGAGCTGTTTTTT.

The chain carries TRBV4-1 and TRBJ1-1; no clear D. Germline V gene data show CDR1 as MGHRA and CDR2 as YSYEKL. Trimming removed 1 base at V and 1 base at J, with 7 bases between. The CDR3 has 14 amino acids. CDR3 in amino acids: CASSQVSSNTEAFF. CDR3 nucleotide sequence: TGCGCCAGCAGCCAAGTTTCATCGAACACTGAAGCTTTCTTT.

The chain combines TRBV20-1 with TRBJ2-1, with TRBD2 identical over 10 bases. In germline, CDR1 is DFQATT, CDR2 SNEGSKA (reference sequence). The V gene end was trimmed by 4 bases and the J gene end by 2 bases; junction bases not matched to a gene: 8. The CDR3 has 16 amino acids. In nucleotides, the CDR3 is TGCAGTGCTATTGAGCGGGGGGGAAAGGCCTACAATGAGCAGTTCTTC. It codes for CSAIERGGKAYNEQFF.

The chain employs TRBV6-1 and TRBJ1-5, with D maybe TRBD1 (6 bases). The CDR3 extends over 16 amino acids. Per the germline V gene, CDR1 is MNHNS and CDR2 is SASEGT. Deletions cut 2 bases from V and 3 bases from J, with 14 bases between. The CDR3 DNA is TGTGCCAGCAGTGAAATAGCGGGGGCCCCCAATCAGCCCCAGCATTTT. This translates into CASSEIAGAPNQPQHF.

CDR3 protein: CASSFSHGTYEQYF. The CDR3 DNA follows: TGTGCCAGCAGTTTTTCACACGGAACGTACGAGCAGTACTTC. The J gene is TRBJ2-7, the V gene TRBV27; D is unclear. Germline loops: CDR1 MNHEY, CDR2 SMNVEV (reference sequence). Trimming stripped 3 bases from V and 4 bases from J, with 13 bases between. This CDR3 has 14 residues.

The chain couples TRBV9 to TRBJ2-2; the match to TRBD2 covers 8 bases. Per germline, CDR1 SGDLS and CDR2 YYNGEE. The CDR3 spans 18 residues. Trimming took 0 bases from V and 5 from J; bases not matched to a gene: 12. The CDR3 DNA follows: TGTGCCAGCAGCGTAGGAGCGGGGGATTTCGGGGGTACCGGGGAGCTGTTTTTT. This translates into CASSVGAGDFGGTGELFF.

This chain connects TRBV29-1 to TRBJ2-5; the D is unclear. The germline V gene encodes CDR1 SQVTM and CDR2 ANQGSEA. CDR3 length equals 11 residues. V shed 4 bases and J shed 1 base, with 4 bases lying between them. This CDR3 is CSVGTQETQYF. Written as DNA, the CDR3 is TGCAGCGTTGGTACCCAAGAGACCCAGTACTTC. The entire variable domain, with the rest obtained from reference TRBV29-1 and TRBJ2-5, is as follows: SAVISQKPSRDICQRGTSLTIQCQVDSQVTMMFWYRQQPGQSLTLIATANQGSEATYESGFVIDKFPISRPNLTFSTLTVSNMSPEDSSIYLCSVGTQETQYFGPGTRLLVL.

The V and J genes are TRBV19 and TRBJ1-1, with 9 bases aligning to TRBD1. The junction had 3 bases not matched to a gene; V was cut back by 4 bases and J by 0 bases. The CDR3 is 15 residues long. Germline CDR1 is LNHDA and CDR2 is SQIVND (reference sequence). The CDR3 region has the DNA TGTGCCAGTAGTACAGGGACAGGGTTGAACACTGAAGCTTTCTTT. Protein sequence: CASSTGTGLNTEAFF. The full variable domain, with the rest looked up from reference TRBV19 and TRBJ1-1, is DGGITQSPKYLFRKEGQNVTLSCEQNLNHDAMYWYRQDPGQGLRLIYYSQIVNDFQKGDIAEGYSVSREKKESFPLTVTSAQKNPTAFYLCASSTGTGLNTEAFFGQGTRLTVV.

This chain links TRBV4-3 with TRBJ2-6; D unclear. There are 17 residues in the CDR3. V was pared by 0 bases and J by 0 bases, with 9 bases between. CDR1 and CDR2 from the germline V gene are LGHNA and YSLEER. The CDR3 DNA reads TGCGCCAGCAGCCAAGATAATAGGTACTCTGGGGCCAACGTCCTGACTTTC. Translating gives CASSQDNRYSGANVLTF.

Details on this clone: A read error is likely, as this CDR3 ends without the conserved phenylalanine or tryptophan. No DNA is shown, since the ends of the CDR3 on it are uncertain; the CDR3 is the one TCRdb lists. The V gene is TRBV19, the J gene TRBJ2-7; the table names TRBD1, a call not compared with the DNA. Germline V gene lookup returns CDR1 LNHDA and CDR2 SQIVND (reference sequence). Including both end residues, the CDR3 is 11 amino acids long. CDR3 sequence: CASSLGQEAAL.

The chain couples TRBV9 to TRBJ2-7; unclear D gene. The V and J ends lost 0 bases and 0 bases respectively, with 13 bases between them. Germline V gene data show CDR1 as SGDLS and CDR2 as YYNGEE. This CDR3 has 16 residues. The chain's CDR3 is CASSVGQWGSSYEQYF. CDR3 in DNA: TGTGCCAGCAGCGTAGGGCAATGGGGTTCCTCCTACGAGCAGTACTTC.

This clone was detected only once. The V gene is TRBV7-9, the J gene TRBJ2-1; 7 positions agree with TRBD2. This CDR3 contains 16 residues. The germline gives CDR1 SEHNR, CDR2 FQNEAQ (reference sequence). The ends lost 4 bases at V and 2 bases at J; junction bases unmatched: 8. CDR3 sequence: CASSSRGTSAYNEQFF. In DNA form, the CDR3 reads TGTGCCAGCAGCTCGCGGGGGACTTCCGCCTACAATGAGCAGTTCTTC.

The CDR3 nucleotides are TGTGCCAGCAGTTACGGGGACACTGAAGCTTTCTTT. It codes for CASSYGDTEAFF. The chain recombines TRBV6-5 with TRBJ1-1, with no clear D. In germline, CDR1 is MNHEY, CDR2 SVGAGI. The CDR3 is made up of 12 amino acids. V was clipped by 2 bases and J by 3 bases, with 4 bases between them.

The J gene is TRBJ2-7, the V gene TRBV7-2; perhaps TRBD2 as D (6 bases). V gave up 0 bases and J gave up 6 bases, with 12 bases separating them. The CDR3 has 14 residues. Germline V lookup: CDR1 SGHTA, CDR2 FQGNSA. CDR3 bases: TGTGCCAGCAGCTTAGCAGAAATGCGGGGCGAGCAGTACTTC. Residues: CASSLAEMRGEQYF.

The V gene is TRBV7-2, the J gene TRBJ1-3, with D uncertain. V was shortened by 2 bases and J by 0 bases, with 14 bases between the two germline ends. Germline V gene data show CDR1 as SGHTA and CDR2 as FQGNSA. This CDR3 comprises 17 residues. CDR3 nucleotides: TGTGCCAGCAGCTTAACAGCCGTCAGCCTCTCTGGAAACACCATATATTTT. Its protein product is CASSLTAVSLSGNTIYF. The whole variable domain, filled in from reference TRBV7-2 and TRBJ1-3, reads GAGVSQSPSNKVTEKGKDVELRCDPISGHTALYWYRQSLGQGLEFLIYFQGNSAPDKSGLPSDRFSAERTGGSVSTLTIQRTQQEDSAVYLCASSLTAVSLSGNTIYFGEGSWLTVV.

This chain connects TRBV4-1 to TRBJ1-2; no definite D call. Trimming stripped 1 base from V and 4 bases from J, with 7 bases between. The germline V gene has CDR1 MGHRA and CDR2 YSYEKL. This CDR3 has 13 residues. CDR3: CASSQGVGYGYTF. For the CDR3, the DNA is TGCGCCAGCAGCCAAGGGGTGGGCTATGGCTACACCTTC.